Below, 20 T cell receptor beta chains from the same sample are listed, as sequenced in a study of shared clonotypes between healthy human individuals. Profiling relied on immunoSEQ multiplex PCR, and the TCRdb table lists in-frame clones only, not all of them. The sample contains around 2.5 million clones, approximately 94% of which appear only once. The sequencing sample was made of naive CD4+ T cells from PBMCs. The subset here: CD45RA+ positively selected. Source of these receptors: a man younger than 35 in good health. Some clones in this sample may be carry-over from other donors' samples.

The rearrangement links TRBV5-6 to TRBJ2-7; D gene uncertain. V lost 6 bases to trimming and J lost 0 bases, with 16 bases between them. Germline V gives CDR1 SGHDT, CDR2 YYEEEE. There are 15 residues in the CDR3. The CDR3 coding sequence is TGTGCCAGCAACTATAAGGACGGCTACTCCTACGAGCAGTACTTC. Amino acid sequence: CASNYKDGYSYEQYF. Based on the CDR3 plus reference TRBV5-6 and TRBJ2-7, the full variable domain is DAGVTQSPTHLIKTRGQQVTLRCSPKSGHDTVSWYQQALGQGPQFIFQYYEEEERQRGNFPDRFSGHQFPNYSSELNVNALLLGDSALYLCASNYKDGYSYEQYFGPGTRLTVT.

In this sample, this clone turned up once. Other DNA sequences in this specimen translate into the identical CDR3. The V call is TRBV7-9, the J call TRBJ2-2; D uncertain. This CDR3 contains 15 residues. Germline CDR1 and CDR2: SEHNR and FQNEAQ (reference sequence). Trimming cost V 1 base and J 1 base, with 7 bases left between them. In DNA, the CDR3 is TGTGCCAGCAGCTTAGGATCCGGGAACACCGGGGAGCTGTTTTTT. Translation: CASSLGSGNTGELFF.

The rearrangement joins TRBV5-1 to TRBJ1-4, with D hard to call. The CDR3 runs 17 residues. Trimming cost V 4 bases and J 3 bases, with 19 bases left between them. The germline CDR1 and CDR2 sequences are SGHRS and YFSETQ. CDR3 loop: CASSPILGVGANEKLFF. The DNA of the CDR3 is TGCGCCAGCAGCCCCATATTGGGAGTTGGCGCTAATGAAAAACTGTTTTTT.

The chain is built from TRBV4-1 and TRBJ2-7, with 9 nucleotides matching TRBD2. The ends lost 3 bases at V and 2 bases at J; junction bases unmatched: 14. The CDR3 runs to 18 residues. The V gene's germline CDR1 is MGHRA and CDR2 YSYEKL. The CDR3 protein is CASSQVYLSGSFPYEQYF. The CDR3 nucleotides are TGCGCCAGCAGCCAGGTATACCTTAGCGGGAGTTTCCCCTACGAGCAGTACTTC.

The chain is built from TRBV7-6 and TRBJ1-2; maybe TRBD1 (6 bases). The CDR3 runs 13 residues. V lost 1 base and J lost 4, with 7 bases in between. The germline V gene has CDR1 SGHVS and CDR2 FNYEAQ. In DNA, the CDR3 is TGTGCCAGCAGCTTAGAACAGGGCTATGGCTACACCTTC. It is translated as CASSLEQGYGYTF.

As concerns this clone: Other nucleotide sequences from this sample produce the same CDR3. CDR3 loop: CASSLQGAEAFF. CDR3 bases: TGTGCCAGCAGCCTACAGGGGGCTGAAGCTTTCTTT. The rearrangement links TRBV2 to TRBJ1-1; 8 positions agree with TRBD1. Trimming removed 6 bases from V and 6 bases from J; junction bases left unmatched: 3. The CDR3 loop spans 12 amino acids. CDR1 SNHLY and CDR2 FYNNEI come from the germline V gene.

The rearrangement uses TRBV5-1 and TRBJ2-1; 9 bases line up with TRBD1. V lost 4 bases, J lost 5 bases, and 4 bases stayed unmatched. The length of the CDR3 is 14 residues. The germline CDR1 and CDR2 sequences are SGHRS and YFSETQ. The CDR3 spells CASSTGQGNNEQFF. In DNA, the CDR3 is TGCGCCAGCAGCACCGGACAGGGGAACAATGAGCAGTTCTTC.

The V gene is TRBV5-1, the J gene TRBJ2-3; 10 bases are a match to TRBD2. Unmatched junction bases numbered 5, after V lost 1 base and J lost 6 bases. The CDR3 is made up of 15 amino acids. The germline V gene has CDR1 SGHRS and CDR2 YFSETQ. In DNA, the CDR3 is TGCGCCAGCAGCTTGTCCCTAGCGGGAGTCGATACGCAGTATTTT. This encodes CASSLSLAGVDTQYF.

The gene calls are TRBV6-4 and TRBJ2-1; 12 bases line up with TRBD2. V dropped 4 bases and J dropped 3; count of bases not matched to a gene: 4. Germline CDR1 is MRHNA and CDR2 is SNTAGT. The CDR3 is 16 amino acids. The DNA for the CDR3 is TGTGCCAGCAGTGTTCAGGGACTAGCGGGCTACAATGAGCAGTTCTTC. Its translation is CASSVQGLAGYNEQFF.

The V call is TRBV28, the J call TRBJ2-7; D possibly matches TRBD1 or TRBD2 (5 bases each). Germline lookup yields CDR1 MDHEN and CDR2 SYDVKM. Trimming cost V 8 bases and J 2 bases, with 13 bases left between them. The CDR3 is 13 amino acids. The CDR3 sequence is CASLGPGPYEQYF. DNA of the CDR3: TGTGCCAGCCTTGGACCGGGACCCTACGAGCAGTACTTC.

The CDR3 here is CASSLGGAGGGGNTIYF. The CDR3, as DNA: TGTGCCAGCAGCTTAGGAGGGGCAGGGGGTGGCGGAAACACCATATATTTT. The chain is built from TRBV7-2 and TRBJ1-3; 7 bases are a match to TRBD1. In germline, CDR1 is SGHTA, CDR2 FQGNSA. The V gene end was trimmed by 1 base and the J gene end by 4 bases; junction bases not matched to a gene: 10. CDR3 length: 17 residues.

Turning to this clone: This specimen includes other DNA sequences encoding the same CDR3. The rearrangement uses TRBV4-3 and TRBJ2-2; no definite D call. V lost 0 bases and J 5 bases, leaving 4 bases between the germline ends. From germline, CDR1 is LGHNA and CDR2 YSLEER. The CDR3 extends over 13 amino acids. The CDR3: CASSQDGTGELFF. The DNA for the CDR3 is TGCGCCAGCAGCCAAGATGGAACCGGGGAGCTGTTTTTT.

This chain connects TRBV5-1 to TRBJ2-7; D ambiguous. The germline V gene encodes CDR1 SGHRS and CDR2 YFSETQ. Trimming took off 5 bases at V and 0 bases at J, with 12 bases between the two ends. The CDR3 extends over 14 amino acids. Written as DNA, the CDR3 is TGCGCCAGCAGGAGAGAGCCTAGCTCCTACGAGCAGTACTTC. Protein sequence: CASRREPSSYEQYF. Based on the CDR3 plus reference TRBV5-1 and TRBJ2-7, the full variable domain is KAGVTQTPRYLIKTRGQQVTLSCSPISGHRSVSWYQQTPGQGLQFLFEYFSETQRNKGNFPGRFSGRQFSNSRSEMNVSTLELGDSALYLCASRREPSSYEQYFGPGTRLTVT.

The rearrangement uses TRBV2 and TRBJ2-7; 8 nucleotides line up with TRBD2. The CDR3 length is 15 residues. J was trimmed by 2 bases and V by 5 bases; bases with no gene match: 8. Germline CDR1 is SNHLY and CDR2 is FYNNEI. CDR3 sequence: CASSFSAGGPYEQYF. The CDR3 DNA sequence: TGTGCCAGCAGTTTTAGCGCGGGAGGCCCCTACGAGCAGTACTTC.

The chain combines TRBV7-2 with TRBJ2-2; 9 bases fit TRBD1. The germline gives CDR1 SGHTA, CDR2 FQGNSA. V lost 3 bases, J lost 7 bases, and 3 bases stayed unmatched. The CDR3 runs 14 residues. CDR3 residues: CASSFRQGVGELFF. The CDR3 region has the DNA TGTGCCAGCAGCTTTAGACAGGGGGTCGGGGAGCTGTTTTTT.

The chain couples TRBV9 to TRBJ2-1; TRBD2 aligns across 8 bases. V trimming: 0 bases; J trimming: 5 bases; junction bases outside the gene matches: 1. This CDR3 comprises 14 residues. Germline V lookup: CDR1 SGDLS, CDR2 YYNGEE. The CDR3 region is CASSVELADNEQFF. The CDR3 DNA is TGTGCCAGCAGCGTAGAACTAGCGGACAATGAGCAGTTCTTC.

The chain employs TRBV19 and TRBJ2-2; 8 bases align to TRBD1. Trimming at V came to 9 bases and at J to 0 bases, leaving 9 bases not matched to a gene. The length of the CDR3 is 16 residues. The germline CDR1 and CDR2 sequences are LNHDA and SQIVND (reference sequence). The CDR3 is CASLDRAQSNTGELFF. For the CDR3, the DNA is TGTGCCAGCCTGGACAGGGCTCAATCGAACACCGGGGAGCTGTTTTTT.

The CDR3, as DNA: TGTGCCAGCAGTGAACCCGACAGGTTACAAGAGACCCAGTACTTC. Translated, it gives CASSEPDRLQETQYF. The V and J genes are TRBV25-1 and TRBJ2-5, with a weak D call TRBD1 (6 bases). The germline CDR1 and CDR2 sequences are MGHDK and SYGVNS. The CDR3 is 15 amino acids. V dropped 2 bases and J dropped 2 bases, with 12 bases sitting between them.

The CDR3 DNA sequence: TGTGCCAGCAGTTCTCCCGGGACAGGGTACCTCGAGCAGTACTTC. Translating gives CASSSPGTGYLEQYF. The rearrangement links TRBV11-2 to TRBJ2-7, with TRBD1 matching 9 bases. The ends lost 6 bases at V and 6 bases at J; junction bases unmatched: 12. The CDR3 is made up of 15 amino acids. CDR1 and CDR2 from the germline V gene are SGHAT and FQNNGV.

The chain is built from TRBV7-9 and TRBJ2-5; D is unclear. Trimming took 4 bases from V and 5 from J, leaving 17 bases between them. This CDR3 contains 15 residues. Germline V gene lookup returns CDR1 SEHNR and CDR2 FQNEAQ (reference sequence). CDR3 sequence: CASSSRSPLSETQYF. The CDR3 bases are TGTGCCAGCAGCTCCCGCTCGCCGCTAAGCGAGACCCAGTACTTC.